These T cell receptor beta chains were read from a single sample in a study of vaccination and CD4 T cells after COVID-19. Using its own MiXCR run on the PCR reads, TCRdb lists one record per CDR3 protein. In the table there are under 20,000 distinct CDR3 sequences, about three fifths of which are singletons. These receptors have no identified antigens. Sequenced input: CD4+ T cells from blood, cultured in vitro. The receptors were gathered from a human donor who had recovered from COVID-19. CDR3s include the opening cysteine and the closing phenylalanine or tryptophan. A D gene is named only where the DNA matches it firmly. Clone size is stated in some rows and not others, as once, few, many or a class when expanded.

j_gene	v_gene	d_gene	abundance	CDR3nt	CDR3aa
TRBJ2-6	TRBV6-1	.	once	TGTGCCAGCATCGGCTCTGGGGCCAACGTCCTGACTTTC	CASIGSGANVLTF
TRBJ1-1	TRBV19	.	.	TGTGCCAGTGCCCTCGGGGGGGGCCCCACTGAAGCTTTCTTT	CASALGGGPTEAFF
TRBJ2-1	TRBV11-3	TRBD1	medium-sized	TGTGCCAGCAGTGAACAGGGGGCGCCCAATGAGCAGTTCTTC	CASSEQGAPNEQFF
TRBJ1-1	TRBV7-9	.	.	TGTGCCAGCAGCTTTGAAGGAGGCACTGAAGCTTTCTTT	CASSFEGGTEAFF
TRBJ1-1	TRBV19	.	.	TGTGCCAGTAGCCGGACAGTGAACACTGAAGCTTTCTTT	CASSRTVNTEAFF
TRBJ2-1	TRBV28	TRBD2	.	TGTGCCAGCAGTGACTTTAGCGGGGTCTACAATGAGCAGTTCTTC	CASSDFSGVYNEQFF
TRBJ1-6	TRBV5-8	.	.	TGTGCCAGCAGCTTGGATTCGAGAGATTCACCCCTCCACTTT	CASSLDSRDSPLHF
TRBJ2-5	TRBV10-3	.	.	TGTGCCATCAGTGACCCCTCGGCGAGGGGGGGTCTGCGGACCCAGTACTTC	CAISDPSARGGLRTQYF
TRBJ1-2	TRBV4-1	.	.	TGCGCCAGCAGCCACCGCCCAAACTATGGCTACACCTTC	CASSHRPNYGYTF
TRBJ1-1	TRBV6-1	.	medium-sized	TGTGCCAGCAGGGCGGAACAGGGTCAAATCTTCATGAACACTGAAGCTTTCTTT	CASRAEQGQIFMNTEAFF
TRBJ2-3	TRBV14	TRBD1	.	TGTGCCAGCAGCGGTAAACCGGGACAGGGAGGTGGAGATACGCAGTATTTT	CASSGKPGQGGGDTQYF
TRBJ2-3	TRBV7-2	.	.	TGTGCCAGCAGCTTTGGAGGGCCCCGGACAGATACGCAGTATTTT	CASSFGGPRTDTQYF
TRBJ1-6	TRBV12-3/TRBV12-4	.	.	TGTGCCAGCAGTCTAGGGACCGACAATTCACCCCTCCACTTT	CASSLGTDNSPLHF
TRBJ2-1	TRBV20-1	TRBD2	.	TGCAGTGCTAGAGATGGACTAGCGGGAGGAGGGGTCGGTGAGCAGTTCTTC	CSARDGLAGGGVGEQFF
TRBJ1-6	TRBV6-5	.	.	TGTGCCAGCAGTTACTCGATTAGAGGGGCACAGAATTCACCCCTCCACTTT	CASSYSIRGAQNSPLHF
TRBJ1-5	TRBV4-2	TRBD1	.	TGTGCCAGCAGCCATACACAGGGGTGGGATCAGCCCCAGCATTTT	CASSHTQGWDQPQHF
TRBJ1-5	TRBV3-1	TRBD1	.	TGTGCCAGCAGCCATGGGGACAGGGAACATCAGCCCCAGCATTTT	CASSHGDREHQPQHF
TRBJ1-1	TRBV27	.	.	TGTGCCAGCAGTTTATCGCGGGGTTTCGGGAACACTGAAGCTTTCTTT	CASSLSRGFGNTEAFF
TRBJ1-2	TRBV19	TRBD1	few	TGTGCCAGTAGTATCGGGGACAGAAACTATGGCTACACCTTC	CASSIGDRNYGYTF
TRBJ2-7	TRBV7-2	.	.	TGTGCCAGCAGCTTAGCGGGGAACTACGAGCAGTACTTC	CASSLAGNYEQYF
TRBJ2-1	TRBV7-2	.	.	TGTGCCAGCGGTAACCAGCCGTCCTACAATGAGCAGTTCTTC	CASGNQPSYNEQFF
TRBJ1-2	TRBV5-4	.	few	TGTGCCAGCAGGGTGGGAGGGGCCCCTTGGTATGGCTACACCTTC	CASRVGGAPWYGYTF
TRBJ1-2	TRBV19	.	few	TGTGCCAGTAGTATAGATCACTTAGCCCCGGGAACGGTTAGCGGCTACACCTTC	CASSIDHLAPGTVSGYTF
TRBJ2-5	TRBV18	.	.	TGTGCCAGCTCACCACCGGGGATACAAGAGACCCAGTACTTC	CASSPPGIQETQYF
TRBJ2-1	TRBV27	.	.	TGTGCCAGCAGTTTATACCCAGGACATGAGCAGTTCTTC	CASSLYPGHEQFF
TRBJ1-1	TRBV21-1	.	.	TGTGCCAGCAGCTGGGACAGTTCGGCCTGGGGACCTAAGGCTTTCTTT	CASSWDSSAWGPKAFF
TRBJ1-1	TRBV7-2	.	.	TGTGCCAGCAGATCAACCGGAACGACTGAAGCTTTCTTT	CASRSTGTTEAFF
TRBJ2-5	TRBV2	TRBD2	few	TGTGCCAGCAGTGAAGGTTCTAGCGGGAGTGGGGAGACCCAGTACTTC	CASSEGSSGSGETQYF